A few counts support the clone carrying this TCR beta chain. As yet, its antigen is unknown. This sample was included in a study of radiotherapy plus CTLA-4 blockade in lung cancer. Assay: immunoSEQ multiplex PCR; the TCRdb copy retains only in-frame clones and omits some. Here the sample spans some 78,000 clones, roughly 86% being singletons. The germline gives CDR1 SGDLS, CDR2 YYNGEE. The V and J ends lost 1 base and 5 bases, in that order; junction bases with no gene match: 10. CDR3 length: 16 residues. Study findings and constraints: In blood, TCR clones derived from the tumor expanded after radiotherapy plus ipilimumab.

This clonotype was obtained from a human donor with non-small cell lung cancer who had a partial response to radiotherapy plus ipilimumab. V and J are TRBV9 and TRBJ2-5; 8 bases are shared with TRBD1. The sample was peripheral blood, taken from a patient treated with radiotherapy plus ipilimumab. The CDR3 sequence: CASSVSGGVYPETQYF. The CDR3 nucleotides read TGTGCCAGCAGCGTATCAGGGGGCGTTTATCCGGAGACCCAGTACTTC.